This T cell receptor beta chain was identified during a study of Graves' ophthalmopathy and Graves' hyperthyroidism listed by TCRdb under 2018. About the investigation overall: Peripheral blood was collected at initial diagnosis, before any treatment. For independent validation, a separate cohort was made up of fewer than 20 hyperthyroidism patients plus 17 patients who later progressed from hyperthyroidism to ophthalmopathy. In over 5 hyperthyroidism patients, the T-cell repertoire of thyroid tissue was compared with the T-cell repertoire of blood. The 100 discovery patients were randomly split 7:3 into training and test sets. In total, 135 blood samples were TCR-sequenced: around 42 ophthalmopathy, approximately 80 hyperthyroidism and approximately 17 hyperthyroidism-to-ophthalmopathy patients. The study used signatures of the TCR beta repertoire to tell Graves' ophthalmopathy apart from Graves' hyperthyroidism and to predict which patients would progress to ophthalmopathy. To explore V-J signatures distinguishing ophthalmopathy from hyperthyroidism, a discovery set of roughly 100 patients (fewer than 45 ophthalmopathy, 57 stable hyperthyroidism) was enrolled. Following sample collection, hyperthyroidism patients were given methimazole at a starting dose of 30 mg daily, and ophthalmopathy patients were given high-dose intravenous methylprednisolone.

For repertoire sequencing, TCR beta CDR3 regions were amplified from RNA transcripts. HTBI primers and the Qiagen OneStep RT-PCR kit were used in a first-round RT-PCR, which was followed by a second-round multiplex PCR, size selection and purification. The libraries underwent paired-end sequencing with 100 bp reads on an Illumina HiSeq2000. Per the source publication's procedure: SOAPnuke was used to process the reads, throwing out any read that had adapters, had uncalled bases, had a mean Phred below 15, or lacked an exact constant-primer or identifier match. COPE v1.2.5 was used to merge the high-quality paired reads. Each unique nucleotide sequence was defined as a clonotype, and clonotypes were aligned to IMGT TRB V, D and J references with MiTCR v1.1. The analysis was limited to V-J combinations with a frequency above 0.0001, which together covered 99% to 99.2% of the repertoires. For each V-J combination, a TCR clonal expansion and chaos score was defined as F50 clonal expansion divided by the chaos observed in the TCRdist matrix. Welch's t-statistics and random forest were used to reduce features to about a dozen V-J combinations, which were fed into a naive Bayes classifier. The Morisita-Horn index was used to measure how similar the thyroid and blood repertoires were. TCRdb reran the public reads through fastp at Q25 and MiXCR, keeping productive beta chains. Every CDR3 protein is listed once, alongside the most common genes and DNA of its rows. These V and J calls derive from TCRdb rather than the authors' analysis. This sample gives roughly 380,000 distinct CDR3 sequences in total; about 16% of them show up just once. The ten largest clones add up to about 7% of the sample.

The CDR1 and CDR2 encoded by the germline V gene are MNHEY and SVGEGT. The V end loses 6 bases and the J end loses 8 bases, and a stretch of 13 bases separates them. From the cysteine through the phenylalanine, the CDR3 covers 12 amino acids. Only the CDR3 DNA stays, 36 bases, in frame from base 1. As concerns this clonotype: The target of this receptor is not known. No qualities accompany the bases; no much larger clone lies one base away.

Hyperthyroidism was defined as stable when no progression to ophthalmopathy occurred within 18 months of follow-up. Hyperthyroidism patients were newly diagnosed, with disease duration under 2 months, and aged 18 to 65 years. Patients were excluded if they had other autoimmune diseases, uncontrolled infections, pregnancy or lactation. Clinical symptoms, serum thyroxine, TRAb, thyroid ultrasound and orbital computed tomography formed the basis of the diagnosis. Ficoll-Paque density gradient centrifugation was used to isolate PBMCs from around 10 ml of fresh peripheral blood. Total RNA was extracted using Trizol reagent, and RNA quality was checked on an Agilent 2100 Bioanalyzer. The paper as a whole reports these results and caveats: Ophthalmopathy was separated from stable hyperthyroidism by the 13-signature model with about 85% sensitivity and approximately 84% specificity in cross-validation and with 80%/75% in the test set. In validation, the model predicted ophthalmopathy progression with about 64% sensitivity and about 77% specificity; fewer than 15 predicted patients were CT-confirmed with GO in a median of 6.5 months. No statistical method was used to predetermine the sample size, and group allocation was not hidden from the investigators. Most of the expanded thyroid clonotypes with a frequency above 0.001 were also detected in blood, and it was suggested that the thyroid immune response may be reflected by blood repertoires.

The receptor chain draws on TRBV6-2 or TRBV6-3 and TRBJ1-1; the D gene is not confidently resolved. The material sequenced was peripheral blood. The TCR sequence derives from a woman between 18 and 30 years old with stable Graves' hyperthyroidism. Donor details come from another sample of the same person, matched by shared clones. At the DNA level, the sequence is TGTGCCAGCAGCAGCGTTGGGGAGGAAGCTTTCTTT. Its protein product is CASSSVGEEAFF.